The 10 T cell receptor beta chains listed next were all sequenced from one sample in a study of vaccination effects on CD4 cells after COVID-19. TCRdb's table, derived via immunoSEQ multiplex PCR, lists solely in-frame clones and lacks some. The table records some 40,000 clones, about 78% of them present only once. Sequencing followed a ViraFEST assay step that expanded antigen-specific CD4+ T cells with viral peptide pools. Following 10 days of culture, CD4+ T cells were isolated. This person's SARS-CoV-2 infection, confirmed by PCR, occurred between March and December 2020. Their antigens are not known. Sample: CD4+ T cells from PBMCs cultured with HCoV-NL63 spike peptides, taken before COVID-19 vaccination. The origin of the receptors is a human donor who had a prior SARS-CoV-2 infection.

This chain links TRBV4-2 with TRBJ2-5, with TRBD2 matching 11 bases. The V segment lost 1 base and the J segment 1 base; nucleotides outside the gene matches: 8. In germline, CDR1 is LGHNA, CDR2 YNFKEQ. The CDR3 sequence is 18 residues long. The CDR3 loop is CASSQVAGGPLGQETQYF. The DNA of the CDR3 is TGTGCCAGCAGCCAAGTAGCGGGAGGGCCTCTAGGCCAAGAGACCCAGTACTTC.

About this clone itself: Relative to the germline gene, one junction end is altered; a read error may explain this. The J gene is TRBJ2-5, the V gene TRBV7-7, with 9 bases aligning to TRBD1. Germline CDR1 SSHAT, CDR2 FNYEAQ (reference sequence). The CDR3 covers 14 residues. The CDR3 nucleotides are TGTGCTAGCAGCCCGACGGGACAGGGAGGGACCCAGTACTTC. Translation: CASSPTGQGGTQYF.

This sequence joins TRBV5-4 and TRBJ2-2; perhaps TRBD2 as D (6 bases). CDR1 SGHNT and CDR2 YYREEE come from the germline V gene (reference sequence). V lost 2 bases, J lost 2 bases, and 16 bases lay in between. This CDR3 spans 17 amino acids. This chain's CDR3 is CASSLSGRVANTGELFF. CDR3 bases: TGTGCCAGCAGCTTAAGCGGGCGAGTAGCCAACACCGGGGAGCTGTTTTTT.

This chain uses TRBV24-1 with TRBJ2-1, with D maybe TRBD2 (6 bases). The V gene's germline CDR1 is KGHDR and CDR2 SFDVKD. CDR3 length equals 12 residues. Trimming removed 5 bases at V and 6 bases at J, with 7 bases between. CDR3 DNA sequence: TGTGCCACCAGTGGGAGGGGCAATGAGCAGTTCTTC. Its protein is CATSGRGNEQFF.

The V call is TRBV29-1, the J call TRBJ2-7; 9 bases line up with TRBD1. The CDR3 totals 14 residues. With V trimmed by 4 bases and J by 5 bases, 9 bases remained unmatched. Germline CDR1 is SQVTM and CDR2 is ANQGSEA. The CDR3 DNA follows: TGCAGCGTTGCAGACAGGGGGAAACTGGACGAGCAGTACTTC. Amino acid sequence: CSVADRGKLDEQYF.

This sequence joins TRBV30 and TRBJ1-4, with D perhaps TRBD1 (5 bases). This CDR3 contains 12 residues. Per the germline V gene, CDR1 is GTSNPN and CDR2 is SVGIG (reference sequence). V was clipped by 7 bases and J by 4 bases, with 10 bases between them. CDR3: CASRDFNEKLFF. The CDR3 DNA reads TGTGCCTCCCGGGACTTTAATGAAAAACTGTTTTTT.

V is TRBV6-5 and J is TRBJ2-7, with TRBD2 matching over 12 bases. Germline CDR1 MNHEY, CDR2 SVGAGI. The CDR3 is 15 amino acids. Germline trimming cut 6 bases from V and 4 bases from J; bases unmatched to any gene: 7. In nucleotides, the CDR3 is TGTGCCAGCAGCCAAGGACTAGCGGGACAATACGAGCAGTACTTC. Amino acids: CASSQGLAGQYEQYF.

The chain links TRBV12-3 or TRBV12-4 to TRBJ2-4, with TRBD1 identical over 8 bases. The CDR3 totals 12 residues. J gave up 15 bases and V 6 bases, and 10 bases lay outside the gene matches. For the CDR3, the DNA is TGTGCCAGCAGCCAGTCAGGGGGCGGTCGGTACTTC. It codes for CASSQSGGGRYF.

J is TRBJ1-3 and V is TRBV29-1; 7 bases align to TRBD1. Looked up from germline, CDR1 is SQVTM and CDR2 is ANQGSEA. The CDR3 extends over 13 amino acids. Trimming at V came to 4 bases and at J to 2 bases, leaving 2 bases not matched to a gene. In nucleotides, the CDR3 is TGCAGCGTTGGGACAGGTACTGGAAACACCATATATTTT. It is translated as CSVGTGTGNTIYF.

The chain couples TRBV6-5 to TRBJ2-2; 11 bases line up with TRBD2. Trimming cost V 6 bases and J 4 bases; bases outside gene matches: 4. From germline, CDR1 is MNHEY and CDR2 SVGAGI. The CDR3 totals 15 residues. The CDR3 DNA follows: TGTGCCAGCAGGGCCCTAGCGGGGGGCACCGGGGAGCTGTTTTTT. Amino acid sequence: CASRALAGGTGELFF.